This entry is about one T cell receptor beta chain. Its antigen is currently unknown. The protocol was immunoSEQ multiplex PCR, while the TCRdb copy is restricted to in-frame clones and leaves out a portion. The sample has approximately 78,000 clones; around 88% are singletons. The entry originates in a study of OX40 agonist ivuxolimab in advanced cancers. Study observations and caveats: Expansion of clones was among the lowest in partial responders at 0.1-3.0 mg/kg. CD8+ T cells were the subset that, on average, had more expanded clones than CD4+.

The germline CDR1 and CDR2 sequences are SGHVS and FQNEAQ. The CDR3 covers 13 residues. V lost 5 bases to trimming and J lost 4 bases, with 11 bases between them. The material was CD4+ or CD8+ T cells sorted from blood, obtained in a trial of the OX40 agonist ivuxolimab. The sequence came from an adult with an advanced solid tumor such as melanoma, head and neck, liver or kidney cancer. V and J are TRBV7-8 and TRBJ1-2, with D hard to call. The CDR3 sequence: CASSPRKTYGYTF. CDR3 bases: TGTGCCAGCAGCCCCCGAAAGACCTATGGCTACACCTTC.